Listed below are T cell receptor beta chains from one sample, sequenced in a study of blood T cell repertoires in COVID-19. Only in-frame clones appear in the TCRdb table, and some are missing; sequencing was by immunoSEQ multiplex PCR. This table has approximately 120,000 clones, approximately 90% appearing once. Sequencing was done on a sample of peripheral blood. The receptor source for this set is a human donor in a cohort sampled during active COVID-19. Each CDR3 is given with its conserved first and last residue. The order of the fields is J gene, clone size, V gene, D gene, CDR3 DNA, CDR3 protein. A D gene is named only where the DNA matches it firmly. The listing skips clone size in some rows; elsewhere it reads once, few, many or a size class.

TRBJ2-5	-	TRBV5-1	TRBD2	TGCGCCAGCAGCGGGAGCCTAACTAGCGGCCCGAAGAGGGAGACCCAGTACTTC	CASSGSLTSGPKRETQYF
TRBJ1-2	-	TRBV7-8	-	TGTGCCAGCAGCTCGTCCGGGGGAGGAAACTATGGCTACACCTTC	CASSSSGGGNYGYTF
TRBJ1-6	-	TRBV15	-	TGTGCCACCAGCAGAGATAGAACGCAACCACCCCTCCACTTT	CATSRDRTQPPLHF
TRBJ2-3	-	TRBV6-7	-	TGTGCCATTTTCCTCGTGGGGCGACAAGCTAGCACAGATACGCAGTATTTT	CAIFLVGRQASTDTQYF
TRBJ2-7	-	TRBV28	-	TGTGCCAGCAGCCTAGACAGGTTACTCGGGTACGAGCAGTACTTC	CASSLDRLLGYEQYF
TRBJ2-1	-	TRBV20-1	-	TGCAGTGCTAATCGAGGGAATGAGCAGTTCTTC	CSANRGNEQFF
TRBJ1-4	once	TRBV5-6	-	TGTGCCAGCAGCTTGGTACAGGGAAGGGAAAAACTGTTTTTT	CASSLVQGREKLFF
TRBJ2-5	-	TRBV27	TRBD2	TGTGCCAGCAGTCAACGACAGGGTGGGACTAGCGCGAGCCAAGAGACCCAGTACTTC	CASSQRQGGTSASQETQYF
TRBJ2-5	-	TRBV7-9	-	TGTGCCCTGGGCTACCAAGAGACCCAGTACTTC	CALGYQETQYF
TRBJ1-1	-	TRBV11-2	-	TGTGCCAGCAGCTTATATGGCGGGGTACGGTTCACTGAAGCTTTCTTT	CASSLYGGVRFTEAFF
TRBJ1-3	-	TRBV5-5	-	TGTGCCAGCAGCTTTGGCGGCTCAGGAAACACCATATATTTT	CASSFGGSGNTIYF
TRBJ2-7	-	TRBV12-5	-	TGTGCTAGTGGTTTCTTGACGGCCCGGGCCTACGAGCAGTACTTC	CASGFLTARAYEQYF
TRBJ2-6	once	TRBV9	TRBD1	TGTGCCAGCAGCGTACCCGCCTGGGGGACAGGACACTCTGGGGCCAACGTCCTGACTTTC	CASSVPAWGTGHSGANVLTF
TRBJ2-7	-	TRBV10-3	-	TGTGCCATCAGTGCTACAGGACTACGAGTCGGGCAGTACTTC	CAISATGLRVGQYF
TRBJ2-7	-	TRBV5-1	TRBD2	TGCGCCAGCAGCAGGGATTTGACCGGGACTAGGGGCGAGCAGTACTTC	CASSRDLTGTRGEQYF
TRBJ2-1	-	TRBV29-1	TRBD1	TGCAGCGCCCATAAGGGACAGGGGGTCAATGAGCAGTTCTTC	CSAHKGQGVNEQFF
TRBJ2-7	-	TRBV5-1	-	TGCGCCAGCAGCTCTGGGAGCGGCTCCTACGAGCAGTACTTC	CASSSGSGSYEQYF
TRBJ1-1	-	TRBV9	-	TGTGCCAGCAGCGTGAGGGGACTCACTGAAGCTTTCTTT	CASSVRGLTEAFF
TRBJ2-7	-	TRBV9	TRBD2	TGTGCCAGCAGCGTAGGAGGAGCGGGGCCCTTCGAGCAGTACTTC	CASSVGGAGPFEQYF
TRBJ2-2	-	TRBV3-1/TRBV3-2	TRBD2	TGTGCCAGCAGCCGGGCTAGCGGGAGTCGCACCGGGGAGCTGTTTTTT	CASSRASGSRTGELFF
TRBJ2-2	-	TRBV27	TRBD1	TGTGCCAGCACCAGAGGACAGGGGGCGCGATTTCCCGGGGAGCTGTTTTTT	CASTRGQGARFPGELFF
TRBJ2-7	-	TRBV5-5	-	TGTGCCAGCAGCCCGGGGGGCAGGGTGGCCTACGAGCAGTACTTC	CASSPGGRVAYEQYF
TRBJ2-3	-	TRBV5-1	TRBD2	TGCGCCAGCAGCGAGATAGCGGGGGGGATCACAGATACGCAGTATTTT	CASSEIAGGITDTQYF
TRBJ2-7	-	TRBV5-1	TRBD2	TGCGCCAGCAGCTTAGTTGCGGCGGGGGTCTCCGAGCAGTACTTC	CASSLVAAGVSEQYF
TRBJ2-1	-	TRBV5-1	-	TGCGCCAGCAGCTTGGAGGCCCATCCGGGAGAGCAGTTCTTC	CASSLEAHPGEQFF
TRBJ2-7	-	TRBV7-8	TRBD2	TGTGCCAGCAGCTCTGGGACTAGCTTCTACGAGCAGTACTTC	CASSSGTSFYEQYF
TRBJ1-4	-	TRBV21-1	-	-	CASVAGGIEKLFF
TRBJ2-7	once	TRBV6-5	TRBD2	TGTGCCAGCAGTTACGGCGGGGGGGCAGACGAGCAGTACTTC	CASSYGGGADEQYF
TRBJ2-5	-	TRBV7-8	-	TGTGCCAGCGGGGGCCTCTCACAAGGGACCCAGTACTTC	CASGGLSQGTQYF
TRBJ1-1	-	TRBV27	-	TGTGCCAGCATACCGGGGGGTGAAGCTTTCTTT	CASIPGGEAFF